The clone carrying this T cell receptor (beta chain) was counted at least ten times. Antigen unknown. This entry belongs to a study of blood T cells in healthy people across ages. Study-level findings and limits: Naive CD4+ cells and diversity were both higher in long-lived donors than in aged donors.

A second PCR, run for about 7 to 12 cycles, used a sample-barcoded 5' primer plus a J-beta primer mix. TCRdb fed the 5' RACE reads into MiXCR, producing one record per CDR3 protein. The sample shows 980,000 or so distinct CDR3 sequences, under 50% of them seen only once. Each sample had at least 6 million PBMCs isolated. The sample taken for sequencing was blood. This sequence was found in a man aged 30 to 45 in good health.

The CDR3 DNA sequence: TGTGCCAGCAGCGCCAAGTCAGGGTACGAAAAACTGTTTTTT. It encodes CASSAKSGYEKLFF. The chain employs TRBV5-6 and TRBJ1-4, with D tentatively TRBD1 (5 bases). The V end lost 4 bases, the J end lost 8 bases, and 15 bases lay between the germline ends. The CDR3 consists of 14 residues. Germline V lookup: CDR1 SGHDT, CDR2 YYEEEE.